The rows below give T cell receptor beta chains drawn from one sample of a study of blood T cell repertoires in COVID-19. Produced via immunoSEQ multiplex PCR; TCRdb's table is partial and in-frame only. This table holds about 170,000 clones, 80% to 90% found once. The sequenced material came from peripheral blood. The receptors were gathered from a woman in her seventies with COVID-19, enrolled during active disease. The CDR3 runs from the conserved cysteine through the conserved F or W. A D gene is named only where the DNA matches it firmly. Rows give clone size only sometimes, using once, few, many, or a class for an expanded clone.

CDR3 | DNA | D | V | size | J | length
CASSFRQGNSPLHF | TGTGCCAGCAGTTTCAGACAGGGGAATTCACCCCTCCACTTT | TRBD1 | TRBV27 | - | TRBJ1-6 | 14
CASSRGQGDQPQHF | TGCGCCAGCAGCCGCGGACAGGGGGATCAGCCCCAGCATTTT | TRBD1 | TRBV5-1 | - | TRBJ1-5 | 14
CASRRQGINEKLFF | TGTGCCAGCAGGCGACAGGGAATTAATGAAAAACTGTTTTTT | TRBD1 | TRBV27 | - | TRBJ1-4 | 14
CASSYGVNSPLHF | TGTGCCAGCAGTTACGGAGTTAATTCACCCCTCCACTTT | - | TRBV6-5 | - | TRBJ1-6 | 13
CAWSRQGRQPQHF | TGTGCCTGGAGCAGACAGGGCAGGCAGCCCCAGCATTTT | TRBD1 | TRBV30 | - | TRBJ1-5 | 13
CASQVRTEAFF | TGTGCCTCCCAAGTGCGGACTGAAGCTTTCTTT | - | TRBV28 | once | TRBJ1-1 | 11
CASTAGQYNEQFF | TGTGCCAGCACTGCGGGACAGTACAATGAGCAGTTCTTC | - | TRBV6-5 | - | TRBJ2-1 | 13
CASSIPDRANTEAFF | TGCGCCAGCAGCATACCGGACAGGGCGAACACTGAAGCTTTCTTT | TRBD1 | TRBV5-1 | - | TRBJ1-1 | 15
CASSQGSRDRTSGSDSETQYF | TGTGCCAGCAGCCAAGGGTCACGGGACAGGACCTCCGGGAGCGATAGTGAGACCCAGTACTTC | TRBD1 | TRBV4-2 | once | TRBJ2-5 | 21
CAFFLGAYRTGELFF | TGTGCCTTCTTCCTGGGCGCCTACCGAACCGGGGAGCTGTTTTTT | - | TRBV30 | - | TRBJ2-2 | 15